This TCR beta chain was sequenced for a study of blood T cell repertoires in COVID-19. Clones were read by immunoSEQ multiplex PCR, and TCRdb kept only the in-frame ones, dropping some. The data show 200,000 to 300,000 clones, around 81% seen once. The ends were cut back, 4 bases at V and 0 bases at J, with 12 bases in the middle. The CDR3 has 15 amino acids. The V gene's germline CDR1 is SGHNT and CDR2 YYREEE (reference sequence). The clonotype was recovered from a woman aged 55-70 years with active or convalescent COVID-19. The genes are TRBV5-4 and TRBJ2-3, with D perhaps matching TRBD2 (5 bases). Sequencing was done on a sample of peripheral blood. The CDR3 sequence: CASSKRMASTDTQYF. CDR3 sequence (DNA): TGTGCCAGCAGCAAGCGGATGGCTAGCACAGATACGCAGTATTTT.